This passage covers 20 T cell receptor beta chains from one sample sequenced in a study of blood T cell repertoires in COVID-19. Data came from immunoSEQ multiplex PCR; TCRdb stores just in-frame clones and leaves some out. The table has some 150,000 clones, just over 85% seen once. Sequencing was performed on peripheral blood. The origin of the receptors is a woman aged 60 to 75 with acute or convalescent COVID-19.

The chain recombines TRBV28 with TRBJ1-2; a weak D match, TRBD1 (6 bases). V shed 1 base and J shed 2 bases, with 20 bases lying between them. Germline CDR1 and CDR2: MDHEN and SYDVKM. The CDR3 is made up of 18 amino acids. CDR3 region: CASSLYSPGATSNYGYTF. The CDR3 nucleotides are TGTGCCAGCAGTTTATATTCCCCAGGGGCCACCTCAAACTATGGCTACACCTTC.

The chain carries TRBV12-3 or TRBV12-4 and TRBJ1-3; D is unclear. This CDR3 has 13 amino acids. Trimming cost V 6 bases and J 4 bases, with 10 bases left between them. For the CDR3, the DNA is TGTGCCAGCAGCCCCGTGTCGGGAAACACCATATATTTT. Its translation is CASSPVSGNTIYF.

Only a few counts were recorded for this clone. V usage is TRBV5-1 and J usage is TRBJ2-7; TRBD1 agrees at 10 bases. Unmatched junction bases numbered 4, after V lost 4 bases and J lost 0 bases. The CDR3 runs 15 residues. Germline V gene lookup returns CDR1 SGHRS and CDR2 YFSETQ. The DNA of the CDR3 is TGCGCCAGCAGCAGGGGGACAGGGGCCTCCTACGAGCAGTACTTC. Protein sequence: CASSRGTGASYEQYF. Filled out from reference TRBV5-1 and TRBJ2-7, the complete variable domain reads KAGVTQTPRYLIKTRGQQVTLSCSPISGHRSVSWYQQTPGQGLQFLFEYFSETQRNKGNFPGRFSGRQFSNSRSEMNVSTLELGDSALYLCASSRGTGASYEQYFGPGTRLTVT.

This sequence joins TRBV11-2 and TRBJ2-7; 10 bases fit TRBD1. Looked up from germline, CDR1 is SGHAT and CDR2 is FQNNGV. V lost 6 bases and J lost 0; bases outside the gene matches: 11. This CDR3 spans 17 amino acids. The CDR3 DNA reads TGTGCCAGCAGTCCGATTAACCGGGACAGGGGCTCCTACGAGCAGTACTTC. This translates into CASSPINRDRGSYEQYF.

CDR3 in amino acids: CASSLAKAGASSYEQYF. CDR3 nucleotide sequence: TGTGCCAGCAGCTTAGCGAAGGCAGGGGCAAGTTCCTACGAGCAGTACTTC. The chain couples TRBV7-2 to TRBJ2-7; possible D gene TRBD1, 6 bases. Germline loops: CDR1 SGHTA, CDR2 FQGNSA. The CDR3 runs to 17 residues. Trimming took off 0 bases at V and 1 base at J, with 16 bases between the two ends.

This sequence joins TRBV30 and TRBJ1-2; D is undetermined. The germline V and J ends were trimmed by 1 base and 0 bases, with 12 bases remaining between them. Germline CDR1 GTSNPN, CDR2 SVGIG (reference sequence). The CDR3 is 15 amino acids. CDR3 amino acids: CAWSGVAETNYGYTF. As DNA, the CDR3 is TGTGCCTGGAGTGGTGTGGCAGAAACTAACTATGGCTACACCTTC.

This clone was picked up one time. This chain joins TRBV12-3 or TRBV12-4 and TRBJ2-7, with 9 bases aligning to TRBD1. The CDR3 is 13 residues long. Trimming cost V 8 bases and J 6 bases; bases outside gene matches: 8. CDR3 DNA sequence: TGTGCCAGCGGGCGGACAGGGGATTCCGAGCAGTACTTC. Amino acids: CASGRTGDSEQYF.

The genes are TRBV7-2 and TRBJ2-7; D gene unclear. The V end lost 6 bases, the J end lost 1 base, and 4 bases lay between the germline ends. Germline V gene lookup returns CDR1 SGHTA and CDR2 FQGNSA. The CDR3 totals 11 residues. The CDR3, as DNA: TGTGCCAGCAGGGAGTCCTACGAGCAGTACTTC. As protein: CASRESYEQYF.

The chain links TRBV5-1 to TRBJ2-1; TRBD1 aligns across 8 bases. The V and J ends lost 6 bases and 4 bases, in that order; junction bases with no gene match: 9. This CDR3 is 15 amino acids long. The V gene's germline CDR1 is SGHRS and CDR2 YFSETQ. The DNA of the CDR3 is TGCGCCAGCACACTGGTCGGGACAGGATACAATGAGCAGTTCTTC. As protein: CASTLVGTGYNEQFF.

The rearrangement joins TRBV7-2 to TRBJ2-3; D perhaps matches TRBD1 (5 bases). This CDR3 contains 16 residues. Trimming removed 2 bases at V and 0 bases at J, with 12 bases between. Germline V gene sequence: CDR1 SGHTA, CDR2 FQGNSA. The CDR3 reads CASSLIGDSSTDTQYF. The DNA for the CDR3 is TGTGCCAGCAGCTTAATTGGTGACAGCAGCACAGATACGCAGTATTTT.

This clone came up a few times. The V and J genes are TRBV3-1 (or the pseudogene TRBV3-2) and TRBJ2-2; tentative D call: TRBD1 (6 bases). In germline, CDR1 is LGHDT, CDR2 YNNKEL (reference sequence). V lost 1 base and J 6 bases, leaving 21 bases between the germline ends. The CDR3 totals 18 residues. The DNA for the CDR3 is TGTGCCAGCAGCCAAGTAAAAGACAGGCAGGGAGAGGCCGGGGAGCTGTTTTTT. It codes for CASSQVKDRQGEAGELFF.

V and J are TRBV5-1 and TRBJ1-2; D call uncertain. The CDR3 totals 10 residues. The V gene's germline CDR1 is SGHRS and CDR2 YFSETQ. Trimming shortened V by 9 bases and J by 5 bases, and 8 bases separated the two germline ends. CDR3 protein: CAIAWYGYTF. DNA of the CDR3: TGCGCCATTGCGTGGTATGGCTACACCTTC.

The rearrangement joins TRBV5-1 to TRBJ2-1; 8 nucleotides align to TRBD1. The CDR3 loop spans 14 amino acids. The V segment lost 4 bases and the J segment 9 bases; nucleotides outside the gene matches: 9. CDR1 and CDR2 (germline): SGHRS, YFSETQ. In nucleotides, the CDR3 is TGCGCCAGCAGCCGGGACAGGACCCGTGGTGAGCAGTTCTTC. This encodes CASSRDRTRGEQFF. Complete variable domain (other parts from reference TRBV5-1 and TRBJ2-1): KAGVTQTPRYLIKTRGQQVTLSCSPISGHRSVSWYQQTPGQGLQFLFEYFSETQRNKGNFPGRFSGRQFSNSRSEMNVSTLELGDSALYLCASSRDRTRGEQFFGPGTRLTVL.

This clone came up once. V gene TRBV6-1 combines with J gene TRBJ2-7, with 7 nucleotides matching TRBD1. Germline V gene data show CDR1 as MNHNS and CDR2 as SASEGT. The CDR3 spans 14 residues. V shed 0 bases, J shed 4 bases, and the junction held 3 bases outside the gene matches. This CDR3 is CASSEAGQVYEQYF. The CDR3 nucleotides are TGTGCCAGCAGTGAAGCAGGACAGGTTTACGAGCAGTACTTC.

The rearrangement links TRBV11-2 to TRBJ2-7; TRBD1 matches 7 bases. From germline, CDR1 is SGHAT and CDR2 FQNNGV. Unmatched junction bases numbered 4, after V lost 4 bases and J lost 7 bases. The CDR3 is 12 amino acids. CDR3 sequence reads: CASSYTGDEQYF. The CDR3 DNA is TGTGCCAGCAGCTATACAGGGGATGAGCAGTACTTC.

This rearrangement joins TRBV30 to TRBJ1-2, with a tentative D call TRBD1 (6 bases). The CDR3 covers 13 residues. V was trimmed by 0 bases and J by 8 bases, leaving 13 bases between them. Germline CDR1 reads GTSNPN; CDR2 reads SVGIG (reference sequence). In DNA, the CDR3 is TGTGCCTGGAGTGTAGTGGGAGGGGGAGGCTACACCTTC. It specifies CAWSVVGGGGYTF.

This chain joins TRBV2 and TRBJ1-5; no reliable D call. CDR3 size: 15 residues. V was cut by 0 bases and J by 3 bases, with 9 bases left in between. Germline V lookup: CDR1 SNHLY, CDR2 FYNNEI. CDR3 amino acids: CASSEAAGYNQPQHF. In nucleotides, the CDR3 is TGTGCCAGCAGTGAAGCGGCGGGGTACAATCAGCCCCAGCATTTT.

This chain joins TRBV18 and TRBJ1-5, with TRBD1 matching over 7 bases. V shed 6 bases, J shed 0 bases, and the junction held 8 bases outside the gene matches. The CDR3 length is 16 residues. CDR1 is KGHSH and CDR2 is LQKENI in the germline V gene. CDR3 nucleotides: TGTGCCAGCTCCGAGGGGACAGCTCATAGCAATCAGCCCCAGCATTTT. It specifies CASSEGTAHSNQPQHF.

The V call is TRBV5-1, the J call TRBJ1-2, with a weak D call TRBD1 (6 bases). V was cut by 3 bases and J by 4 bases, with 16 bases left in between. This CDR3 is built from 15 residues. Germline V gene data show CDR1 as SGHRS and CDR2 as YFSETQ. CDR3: CASSSDGQKIYGYTF. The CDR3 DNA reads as TGCGCCAGCAGCTCCGACGGACAGAAGATCTATGGCTACACCTTC.

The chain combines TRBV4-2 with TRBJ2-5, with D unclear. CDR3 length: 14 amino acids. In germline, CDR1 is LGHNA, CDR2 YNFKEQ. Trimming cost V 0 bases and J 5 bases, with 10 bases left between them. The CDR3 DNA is TGTGCCAGCAGCCAAGATCCAGGCCCGGAGACCCAGTACTTC. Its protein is CASSQDPGPETQYF.